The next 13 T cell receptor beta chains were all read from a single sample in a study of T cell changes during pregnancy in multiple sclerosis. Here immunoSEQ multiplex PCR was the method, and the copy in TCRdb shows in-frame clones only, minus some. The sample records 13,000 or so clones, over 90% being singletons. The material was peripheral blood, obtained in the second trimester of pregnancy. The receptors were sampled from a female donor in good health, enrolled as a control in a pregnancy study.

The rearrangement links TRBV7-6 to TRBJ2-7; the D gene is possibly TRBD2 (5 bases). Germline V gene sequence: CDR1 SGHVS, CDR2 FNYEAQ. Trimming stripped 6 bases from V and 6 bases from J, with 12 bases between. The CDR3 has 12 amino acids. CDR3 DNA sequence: TGTGCCAGCAGTCCGGGGATCGGCGAGCAGTACTTC. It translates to CASSPGIGEQYF.

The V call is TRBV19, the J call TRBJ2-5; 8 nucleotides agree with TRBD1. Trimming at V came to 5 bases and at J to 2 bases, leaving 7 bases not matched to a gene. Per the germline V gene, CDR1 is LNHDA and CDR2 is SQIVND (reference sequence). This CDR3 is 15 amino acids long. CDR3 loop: CASSLYRDRQETQYF. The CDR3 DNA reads TGTGCCAGTAGTTTATACCGGGACAGGCAAGAGACCCAGTACTTC.

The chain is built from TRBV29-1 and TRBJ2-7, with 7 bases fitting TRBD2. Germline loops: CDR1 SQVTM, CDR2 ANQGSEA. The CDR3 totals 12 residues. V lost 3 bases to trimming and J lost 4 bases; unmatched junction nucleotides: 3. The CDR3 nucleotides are TGCAGCGTTGACGGGGGGATGTACGAGCAGTACTTC. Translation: CSVDGGMYEQYF.

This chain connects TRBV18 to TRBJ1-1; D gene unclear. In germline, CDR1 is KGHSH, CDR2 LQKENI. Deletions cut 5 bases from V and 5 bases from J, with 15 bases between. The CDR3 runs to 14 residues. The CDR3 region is CASSWYKEETEAFF. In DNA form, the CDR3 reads TGTGCCAGCTCATGGTACAAGGAGGAAACTGAAGCTTTCTTT. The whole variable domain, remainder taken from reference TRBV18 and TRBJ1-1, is NAGVMQNPRHLVRRRGQEARLRCSPMKGHSHVYWYRQLPEEGLKFMVYLQKENIIDESGMPKERFSAEFPKEGPSILRIQQVVRGDSAAYFCASSWYKEETEAFFGQGTRLTVV.

Here the CDR3 DNA reads TGTGCCAGCAGGCCCCCGGGACAGGATATCTATGGCTACACCTTC. Translating gives CASRPPGQDIYGYTF. The chain recombines TRBV6-6 with TRBJ1-2, with 8 positions matching TRBD1. Germline V gene data show CDR1 as MNHNY and CDR2 as SVGAGI (reference sequence). The CDR3 spans 15 residues. V shed 6 bases and J 4 bases; nucleotides not matched to a gene: 10.

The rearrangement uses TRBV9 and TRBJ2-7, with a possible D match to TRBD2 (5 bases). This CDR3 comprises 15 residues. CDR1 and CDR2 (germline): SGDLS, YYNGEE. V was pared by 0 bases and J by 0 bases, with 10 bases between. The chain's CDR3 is CASSVGSGSSYEQYF. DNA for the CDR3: TGTGCCAGCAGCGTAGGATCGGGGAGCTCCTACGAGCAGTACTTC.

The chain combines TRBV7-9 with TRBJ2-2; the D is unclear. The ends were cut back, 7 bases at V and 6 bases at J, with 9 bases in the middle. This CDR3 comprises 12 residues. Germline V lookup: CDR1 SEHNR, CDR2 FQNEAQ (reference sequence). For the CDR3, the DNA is TGTGCCAGCAATAGCCTTGCCGGGGAGCTGTTTTTT. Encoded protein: CASNSLAGELFF.

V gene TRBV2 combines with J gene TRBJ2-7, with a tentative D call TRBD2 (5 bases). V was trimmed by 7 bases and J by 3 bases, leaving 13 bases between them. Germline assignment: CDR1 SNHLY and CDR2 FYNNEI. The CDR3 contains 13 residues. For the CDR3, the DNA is TGTGCCAGCACTCAGGACTTCAACTACGAGCAGTACTTC. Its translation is CASTQDFNYEQYF.

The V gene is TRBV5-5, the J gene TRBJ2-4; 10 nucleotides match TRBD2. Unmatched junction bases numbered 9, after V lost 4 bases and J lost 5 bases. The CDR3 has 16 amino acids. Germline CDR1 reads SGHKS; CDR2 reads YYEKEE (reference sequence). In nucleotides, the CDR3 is TGTGCCAGCAGCCCTTTAAGCGGGAGGGGAGAAAACATTCAGTACTTC. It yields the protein CASSPLSGRGENIQYF. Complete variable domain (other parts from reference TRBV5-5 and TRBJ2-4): DAGVTQSPTHLIKTRGQQVTLRCSPISGHKSVSWYQQVLGQGPQFIFQYYEKEERGRGNFPDRFSARQFPNYSSELNVNALLLGDSALYLCASSPLSGRGENIQYFGAGTRLSVL.

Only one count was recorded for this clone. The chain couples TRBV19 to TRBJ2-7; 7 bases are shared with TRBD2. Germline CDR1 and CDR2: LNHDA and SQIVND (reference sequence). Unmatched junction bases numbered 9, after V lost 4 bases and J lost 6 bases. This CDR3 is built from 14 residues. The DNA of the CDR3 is TGTGCCAGTAGTAACGGACTAGTAGGGCTCGAGCAGTACTTC. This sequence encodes CASSNGLVGLEQYF.

CDR3 region: CSVGRTGGNEQFF. The DNA of the CDR3 is TGCAGCGTTGGACGGACCGGGGGGAATGAGCAGTTCTTC. The chain links TRBV29-1 to TRBJ2-1, with 7 bases lining up with TRBD2. Germline loops: CDR1 SQVTM, CDR2 ANQGSEA. Germline trimming cut 4 bases from V and 7 bases from J; bases unmatched to any gene: 7. This CDR3 is 13 amino acids long.

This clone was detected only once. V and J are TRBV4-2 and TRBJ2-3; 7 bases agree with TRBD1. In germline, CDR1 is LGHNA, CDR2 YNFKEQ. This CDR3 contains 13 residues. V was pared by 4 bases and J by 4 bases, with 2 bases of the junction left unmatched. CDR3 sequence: CASSLGQADTQYF. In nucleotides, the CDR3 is TGTGCCAGCAGCCTCGGACAGGCAGATACGCAGTATTTT.

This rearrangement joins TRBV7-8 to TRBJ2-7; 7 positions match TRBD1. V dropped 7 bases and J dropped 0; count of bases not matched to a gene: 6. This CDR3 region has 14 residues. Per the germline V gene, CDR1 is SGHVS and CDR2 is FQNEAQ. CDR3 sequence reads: CASIDREYSYEQYF. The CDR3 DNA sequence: TGTGCCAGCATCGACAGGGAATACTCCTACGAGCAGTACTTC.